The T cell receptor beta chain under discussion was sequenced for a study of control samples from healthy donors and cancer patients. This clone was found once. The CDR3 extends over 17 amino acids. The germline gives CDR1 MNHNS, CDR2 SASEGT. V lost 4 bases to trimming and J lost 0 bases, with 13 bases between them. Using immunoSEQ multiplex PCR, the repertoire was profiled, and TCRdb retains in-frame clones only, with some absent. The sample gives around 51,000 clones, 80% of which show up once; 10% is in the top ten. The chain employs TRBV6-1 and TRBJ2-6, with D possibly being TRBD1 or TRBD2 (6 bases each). The specimen was blood. The receptor comes from a man aged 65 to 85 in good health. CDR3 bases: TGTGCCAGCAGTGCTAGGGGGGACGTCTCTGGGGCCAACGTCCTGACTTTC. Translating it yields CASSARGDVSGANVLTF.